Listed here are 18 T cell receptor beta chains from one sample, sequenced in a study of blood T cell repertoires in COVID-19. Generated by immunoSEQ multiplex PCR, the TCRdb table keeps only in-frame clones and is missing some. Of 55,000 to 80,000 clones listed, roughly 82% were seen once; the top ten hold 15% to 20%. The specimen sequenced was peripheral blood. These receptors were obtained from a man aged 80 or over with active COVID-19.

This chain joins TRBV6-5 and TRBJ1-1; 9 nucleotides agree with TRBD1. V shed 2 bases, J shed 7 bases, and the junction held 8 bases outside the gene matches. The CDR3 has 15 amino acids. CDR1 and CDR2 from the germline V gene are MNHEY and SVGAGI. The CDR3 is CASSYRRGQGGEAFF. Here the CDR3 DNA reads TGTGCCAGCAGTTACAGAAGGGGACAGGGTGGTGAAGCTTTCTTT.

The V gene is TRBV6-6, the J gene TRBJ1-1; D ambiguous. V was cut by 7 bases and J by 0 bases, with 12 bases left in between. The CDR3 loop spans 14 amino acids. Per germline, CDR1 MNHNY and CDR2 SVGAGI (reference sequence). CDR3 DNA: TGTGCCAGCACCTTAGTCCCGGTGAACACTGAAGCTTTCTTT. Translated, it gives CASTLVPVNTEAFF.

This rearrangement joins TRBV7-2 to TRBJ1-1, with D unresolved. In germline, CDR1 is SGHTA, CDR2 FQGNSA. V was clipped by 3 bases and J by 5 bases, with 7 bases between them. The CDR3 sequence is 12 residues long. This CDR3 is CASSFGETEAFF. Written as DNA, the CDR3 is TGTGCCAGCAGCTTCGGGGAAACTGAAGCTTTCTTT.

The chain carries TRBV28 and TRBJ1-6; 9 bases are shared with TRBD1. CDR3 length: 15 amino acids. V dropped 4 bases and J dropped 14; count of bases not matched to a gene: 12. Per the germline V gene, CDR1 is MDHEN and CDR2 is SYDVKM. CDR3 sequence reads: CASSSYRDRAITLHF. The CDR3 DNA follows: TGTGCCAGCAGTTCATACCGGGACAGGGCGATAACCCTCCACTTT.

The CDR3 coding sequence is TGTGCCAGCAGCTTGGACAGCATTGAAGCTTTCTTT. Protein product: CASSLDSIEAFF. The chain carries TRBV7-9 and TRBJ1-1; possibly TRBD1 for D (6 bases). Germline V CDR1 and CDR2: SEHNR, FQNEAQ (reference sequence). The CDR3 covers 12 residues. The V gene lost 3 bases and the J gene lost 7 bases, with 9 bases spanning the gap.

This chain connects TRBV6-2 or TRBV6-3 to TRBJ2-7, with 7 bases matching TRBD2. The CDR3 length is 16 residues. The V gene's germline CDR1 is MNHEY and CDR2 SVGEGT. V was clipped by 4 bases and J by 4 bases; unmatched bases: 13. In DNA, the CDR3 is TGTGCCAGCAGTTCCTCTAGCGGCCTACGACTTTACGAGCAGTACTTC. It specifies CASSSSSGLRLYEQYF.

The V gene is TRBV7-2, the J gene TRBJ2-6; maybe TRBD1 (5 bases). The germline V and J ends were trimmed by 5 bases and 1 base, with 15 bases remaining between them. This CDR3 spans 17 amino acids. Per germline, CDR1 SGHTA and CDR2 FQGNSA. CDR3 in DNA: TGTGCCAGCAGCACCGAGCGTCCAGGGTCTGGGGCCAACGTCCTGACTTTC. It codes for CASSTERPGSGANVLTF.

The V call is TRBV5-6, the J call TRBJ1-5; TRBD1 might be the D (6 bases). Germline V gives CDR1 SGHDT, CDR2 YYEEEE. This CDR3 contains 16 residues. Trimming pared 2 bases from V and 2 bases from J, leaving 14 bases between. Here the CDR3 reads CASSLGTSGGNQPQHF. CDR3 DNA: TGTGCCAGCAGCTTAGGGACAAGCGGGGGCAATCAGCCCCAGCATTTT.

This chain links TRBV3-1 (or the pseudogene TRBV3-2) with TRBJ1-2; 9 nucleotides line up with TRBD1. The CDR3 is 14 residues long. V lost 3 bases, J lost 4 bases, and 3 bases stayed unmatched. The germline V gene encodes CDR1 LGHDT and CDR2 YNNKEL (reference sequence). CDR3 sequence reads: CASSQMDRGYGYTF. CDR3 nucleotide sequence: TGTGCCAGCAGCCAGATGGACAGGGGCTATGGCTACACCTTC.

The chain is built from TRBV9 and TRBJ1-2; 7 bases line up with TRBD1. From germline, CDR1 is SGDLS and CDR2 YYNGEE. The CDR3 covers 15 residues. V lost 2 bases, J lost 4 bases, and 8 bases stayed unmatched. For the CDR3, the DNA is TGTGCCAGCAGCGTGGGGACAGCGTCTGCCTATGGCTACACCTTC. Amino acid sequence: CASSVGTASAYGYTF.

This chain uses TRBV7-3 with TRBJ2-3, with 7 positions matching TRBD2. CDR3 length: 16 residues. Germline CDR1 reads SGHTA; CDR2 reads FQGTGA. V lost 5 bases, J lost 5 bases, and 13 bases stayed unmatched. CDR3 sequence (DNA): TGTGCCAGCAGCCATACCGGTAGGACTAGGGGAGATACGCAGTATTTT. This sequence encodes CASSHTGRTRGDTQYF.

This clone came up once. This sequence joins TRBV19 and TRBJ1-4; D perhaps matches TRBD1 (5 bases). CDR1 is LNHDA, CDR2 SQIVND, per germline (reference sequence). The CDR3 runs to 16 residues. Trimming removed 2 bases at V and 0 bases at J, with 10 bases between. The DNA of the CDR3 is TGTGCCAGTAGTATATCTGCGGGGGCAACTAATGAAAAACTGTTTTTT. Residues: CASSISAGATNEKLFF.

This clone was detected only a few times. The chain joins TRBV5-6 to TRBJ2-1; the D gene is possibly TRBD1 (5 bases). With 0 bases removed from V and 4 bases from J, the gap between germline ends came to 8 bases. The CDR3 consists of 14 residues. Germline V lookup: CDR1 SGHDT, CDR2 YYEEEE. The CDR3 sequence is CASSLVRQYNEQFF. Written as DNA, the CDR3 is TGTGCCAGCAGCTTGGTTCGACAGTACAATGAGCAGTTCTTC.

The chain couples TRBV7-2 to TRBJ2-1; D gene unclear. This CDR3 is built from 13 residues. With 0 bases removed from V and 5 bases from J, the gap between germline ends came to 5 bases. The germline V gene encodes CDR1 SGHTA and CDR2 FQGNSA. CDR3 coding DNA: TGTGCCAGCAGCTTAGCCCGAGACAATGAGCAGTTCTTC. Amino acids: CASSLARDNEQFF.

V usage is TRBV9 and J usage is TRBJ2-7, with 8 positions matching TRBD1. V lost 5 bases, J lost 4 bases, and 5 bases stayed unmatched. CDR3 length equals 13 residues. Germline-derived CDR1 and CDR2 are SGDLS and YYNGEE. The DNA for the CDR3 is TGTGCCAGCAGTGGGCAGGGGGCATACGAGCAGTACTTC. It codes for CASSGQGAYEQYF.

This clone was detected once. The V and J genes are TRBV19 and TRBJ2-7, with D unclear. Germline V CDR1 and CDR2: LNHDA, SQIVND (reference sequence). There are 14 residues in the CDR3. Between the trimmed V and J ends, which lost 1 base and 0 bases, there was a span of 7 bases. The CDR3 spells CASSIVGYSYEQYF. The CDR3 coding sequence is TGTGCCAGTAGTATAGTGGGCTACTCCTACGAGCAGTACTTC.

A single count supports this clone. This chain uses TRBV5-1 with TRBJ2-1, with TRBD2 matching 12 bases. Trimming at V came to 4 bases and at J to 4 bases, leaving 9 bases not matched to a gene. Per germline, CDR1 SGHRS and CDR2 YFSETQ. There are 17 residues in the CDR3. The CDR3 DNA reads TGCGCCAGCAGCCAGACGAAGACTAGCGGGGGATACAATGAGCAGTTCTTC. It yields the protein CASSQTKTSGGYNEQFF.

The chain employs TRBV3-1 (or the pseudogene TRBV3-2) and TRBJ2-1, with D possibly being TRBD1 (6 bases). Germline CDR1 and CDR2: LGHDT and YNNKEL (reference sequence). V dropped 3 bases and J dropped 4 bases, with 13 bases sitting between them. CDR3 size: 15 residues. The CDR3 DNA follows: TGTGCCAGCAGCCATGCAGGGGCTTCTTACAATGAGCAGTTCTTC. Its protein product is CASSHAGASYNEQFF.